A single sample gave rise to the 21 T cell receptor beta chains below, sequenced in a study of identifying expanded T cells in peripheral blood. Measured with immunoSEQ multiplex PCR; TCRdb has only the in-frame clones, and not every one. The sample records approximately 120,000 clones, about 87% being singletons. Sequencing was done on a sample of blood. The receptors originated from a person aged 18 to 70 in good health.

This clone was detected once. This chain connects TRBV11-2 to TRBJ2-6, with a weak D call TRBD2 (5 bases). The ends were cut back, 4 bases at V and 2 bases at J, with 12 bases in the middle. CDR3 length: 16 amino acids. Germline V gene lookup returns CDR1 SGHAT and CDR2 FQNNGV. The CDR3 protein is CASSSKTIPGANVLTF. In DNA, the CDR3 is TGTGCCAGCAGCTCAAAGACTATACCTGGGGCCAACGTCCTGACTTTC.

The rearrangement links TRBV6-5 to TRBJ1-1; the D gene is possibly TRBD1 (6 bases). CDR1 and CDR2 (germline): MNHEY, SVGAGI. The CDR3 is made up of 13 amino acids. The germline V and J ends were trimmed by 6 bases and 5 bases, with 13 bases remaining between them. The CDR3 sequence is CASSGGGWTEAFF. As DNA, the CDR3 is TGTGCCAGCAGCGGAGGGGGGTGGACTGAAGCTTTCTTT.

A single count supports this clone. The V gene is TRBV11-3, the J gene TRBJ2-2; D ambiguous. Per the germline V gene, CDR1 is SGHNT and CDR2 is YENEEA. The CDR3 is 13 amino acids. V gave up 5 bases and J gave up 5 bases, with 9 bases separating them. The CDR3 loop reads CASSPGVTGELFF. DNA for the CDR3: TGTGCCAGCAGCCCTGGGGTTACCGGGGAGCTGTTTTTT.

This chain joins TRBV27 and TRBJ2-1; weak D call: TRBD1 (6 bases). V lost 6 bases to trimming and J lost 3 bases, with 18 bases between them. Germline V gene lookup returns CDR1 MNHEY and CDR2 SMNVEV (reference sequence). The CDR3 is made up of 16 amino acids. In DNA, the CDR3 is TGTGCCAGCAGCCACAGATCGGCAGGGGTCTACAATGAGCAGTTCTTC. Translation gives CASSHRSAGVYNEQFF.

Here the CDR3 reads CASSPNRGGGSNEQFF. CDR3 nucleotides: TGTGCCAGCAGCCCAAACAGGGGAGGGGGATCCAATGAGCAGTTCTTC. The chain has TRBV7-2 and TRBJ2-1; either TRBD1 or TRBD2 may supply D (7 bases each). CDR3 length: 16 amino acids. CDR1 is SGHTA and CDR2 is FQGNSA in the germline V gene. V was clipped by 5 bases and J by 6 bases, with 20 bases between them.

The chain's CDR3 is CARSKTGNYGYTF. CDR3 nucleotides: TGTGCCAGAAGCAAAACAGGGAACTATGGCTACACCTTC. The chain carries TRBV7-5 and TRBJ1-2; the listed D gene, TRBD1, was not tested against the DNA. TRBV7-5 is deemed a pseudogene. This CDR3 has 13 residues.

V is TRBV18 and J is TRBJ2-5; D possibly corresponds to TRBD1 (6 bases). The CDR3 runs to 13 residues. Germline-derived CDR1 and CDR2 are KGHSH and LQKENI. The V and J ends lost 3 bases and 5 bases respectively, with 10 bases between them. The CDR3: CASSPTGRETQYF. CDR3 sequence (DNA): TGTGCCAGCTCACCCACAGGGCGTGAGACCCAGTACTTC.

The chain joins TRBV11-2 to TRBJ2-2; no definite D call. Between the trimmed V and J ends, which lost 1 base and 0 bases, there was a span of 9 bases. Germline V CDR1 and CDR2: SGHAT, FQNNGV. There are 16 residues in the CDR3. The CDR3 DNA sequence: TGTGCCAGCAGCTTAGCGCCCGGGTCGAACACCGGGGAGCTGTTTTTT. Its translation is CASSLAPGSNTGELFF. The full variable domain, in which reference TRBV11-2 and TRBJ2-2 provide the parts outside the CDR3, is EAGVAQSPRYKIIEKRQSVAFWCNPISGHATLYWYQQILGQGPKLLIQFQNNGVVDDSQLPKDRFSAERLKGVDSTLKIQPAKLEDSAVYLCASSLAPGSNTGELFFGEGSRLTVL.

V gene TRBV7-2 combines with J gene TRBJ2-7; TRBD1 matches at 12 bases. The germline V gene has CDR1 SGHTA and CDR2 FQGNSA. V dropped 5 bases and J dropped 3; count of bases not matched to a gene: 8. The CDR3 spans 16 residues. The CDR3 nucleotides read TGTGCCAGCAGCCCACTAGGGACAGGGGGCTTCTACGAGCAGTACTTC. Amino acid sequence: CASSPLGTGGFYEQYF.

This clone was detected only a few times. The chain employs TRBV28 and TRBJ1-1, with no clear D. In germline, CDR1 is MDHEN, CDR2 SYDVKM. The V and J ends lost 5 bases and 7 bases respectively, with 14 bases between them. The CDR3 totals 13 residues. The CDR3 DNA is TGTGCCAGCAGTATTCTCGTAACGGATGAAGCTTTCTTT. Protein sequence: CASSILVTDEAFF.

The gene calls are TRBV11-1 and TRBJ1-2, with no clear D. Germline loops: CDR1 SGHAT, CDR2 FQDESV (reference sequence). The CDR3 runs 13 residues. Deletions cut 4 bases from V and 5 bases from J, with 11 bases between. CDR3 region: CASSSGPFYGYTF. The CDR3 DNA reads TGTGCCAGCAGCTCCGGACCTTTTTATGGCTACACCTTC.

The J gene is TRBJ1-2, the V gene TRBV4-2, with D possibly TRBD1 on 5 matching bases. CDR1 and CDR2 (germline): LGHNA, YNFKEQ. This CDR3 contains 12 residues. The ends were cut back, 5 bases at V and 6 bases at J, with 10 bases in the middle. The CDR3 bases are TGTGCCAGCAGCGCGCAGGGACATGGCTACACCTTC. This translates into CASSAQGHGYTF.

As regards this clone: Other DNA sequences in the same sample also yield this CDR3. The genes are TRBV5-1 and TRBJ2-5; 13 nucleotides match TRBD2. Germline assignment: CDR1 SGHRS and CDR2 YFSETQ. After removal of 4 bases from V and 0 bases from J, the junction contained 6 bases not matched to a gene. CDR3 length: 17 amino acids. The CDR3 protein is CASSPGLAGPYQETQYF. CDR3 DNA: TGCGCCAGCAGCCCGGGACTAGCGGGGCCATACCAAGAGACCCAGTACTTC.

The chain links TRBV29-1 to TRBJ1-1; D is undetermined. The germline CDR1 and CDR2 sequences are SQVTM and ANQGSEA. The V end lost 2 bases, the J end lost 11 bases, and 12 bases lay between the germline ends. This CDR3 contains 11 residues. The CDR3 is CSVEWAGRAFF. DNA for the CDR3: TGCAGCGTTGAATGGGCCGGTAGGGCTTTCTTT.

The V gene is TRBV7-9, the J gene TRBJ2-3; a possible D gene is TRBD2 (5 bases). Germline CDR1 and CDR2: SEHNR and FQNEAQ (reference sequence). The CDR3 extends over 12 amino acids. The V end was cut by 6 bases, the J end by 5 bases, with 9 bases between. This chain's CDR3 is CASRPEGDTQYF. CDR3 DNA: TGTGCCAGCAGGCCCGAGGGAGATACGCAGTATTTT.

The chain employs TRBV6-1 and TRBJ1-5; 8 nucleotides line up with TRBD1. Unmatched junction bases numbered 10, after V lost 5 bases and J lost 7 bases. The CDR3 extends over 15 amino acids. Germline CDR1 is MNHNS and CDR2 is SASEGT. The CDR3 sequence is CASSRGQEPHQPQHF. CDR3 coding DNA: TGTGCCAGCAGTCGGGGACAGGAACCTCACCAGCCCCAGCATTTT.

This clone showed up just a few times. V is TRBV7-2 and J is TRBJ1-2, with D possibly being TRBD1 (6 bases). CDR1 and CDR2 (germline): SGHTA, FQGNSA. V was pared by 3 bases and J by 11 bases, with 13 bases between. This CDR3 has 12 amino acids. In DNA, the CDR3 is TGTGCCAGCAGCTTGACCAGGGGAGGTTACACCTTC. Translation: CASSLTRGGYTF.

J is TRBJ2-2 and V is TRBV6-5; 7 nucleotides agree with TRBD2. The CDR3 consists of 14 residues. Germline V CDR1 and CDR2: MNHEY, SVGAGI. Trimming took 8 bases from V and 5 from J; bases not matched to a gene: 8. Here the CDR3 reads CASRKGGSTGELFF. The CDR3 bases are TGTGCCAGCCGGAAGGGAGGGTCGACCGGGGAGCTGTTTTTT.

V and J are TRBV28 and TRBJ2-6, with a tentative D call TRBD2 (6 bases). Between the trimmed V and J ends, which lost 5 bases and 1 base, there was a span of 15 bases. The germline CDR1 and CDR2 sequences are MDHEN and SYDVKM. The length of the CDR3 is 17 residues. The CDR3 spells CASSIKYGGSGANVLTF. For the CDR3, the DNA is TGTGCCAGCAGTATAAAGTACGGGGGATCTGGGGCCAACGTCCTGACTTTC.

CDR3 in amino acids: CASTGGTLNQPQHF. In DNA form, the CDR3 reads TGTGCCAGCACGGGGGGGACGTTAAATCAGCCCCAGCATTTT. This chain uses TRBV28 with TRBJ1-5; the D gene is possibly TRBD1 (5 bases). Trimming removed 7 bases from V and 4 bases from J, with 14 bases in between. Looked up from germline, CDR1 is MDHEN and CDR2 is SYDVKM. CDR3 length: 14 amino acids.

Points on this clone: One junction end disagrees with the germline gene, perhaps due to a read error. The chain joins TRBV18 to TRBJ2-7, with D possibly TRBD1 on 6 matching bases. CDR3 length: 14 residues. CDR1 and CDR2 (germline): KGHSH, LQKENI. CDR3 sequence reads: CASSPRDNSYEQYF. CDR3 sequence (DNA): TGTGCCAGCTCGCCACGGGACAACTCCTACGAGCAGTACTTC.